The 5 T cell receptor beta chains presented below share a single source sample, sequenced in a study of spatial heterogeneity in lung cancer (dated by TCRdb to the late 2010s). The library was produced with 5' RACE. For sequencing, a NextSeq 500 was employed. TCRdb took the public reads, trimmed them with fastp at Q25, ran MiXCR for clone calling and kept in-frame beta chains. Each entry merges the rows of one CDR3 protein and shows their most common DNA and genes. Within this sample are more than 30,000 distinct CDR3 sequences, with about 5% of them counted one time only. In total, the top ten clones hold roughly 25% of the sample. The label giving this sample's time point can be read as: sample taken at primary tumor resection. This specimen was PBMCs, taken at surgery. Every receptor here comes from a female donor with early-stage non-small cell lung cancer.

The V and J genes are TRBV27 and TRBJ2-3; D gene unclear. V shed 7 bases and J shed 4 bases, with 15 bases lying between them. There are 14 residues in the CDR3. From germline, CDR1 is MNHEY and CDR2 SMNVEV (reference sequence). CDR3 region: CASTARALADTQYF. Written as DNA, the CDR3 is TGTGCCAGCACCGCAAGGGCATTAGCAGATACGCAGTATTTT.

As concerns this clonotype: The junction shows a germline mismatch at one end, possibly a read error. CDR3 coding DNA: TGCGCCAGCAGCTTGGATCCGGGGGGCACATATACGCAGTATTTT. Its translation: CASSLDPGGTYTQYF. The chain recombines TRBV5-1 with TRBJ2-3; TRBD2 is a possible D gene (7 bases). CDR1 and CDR2 (germline): SGHRS, YFSETQ. This CDR3 comprises 15 residues.

This clonotype has at least ten counts. The chain links TRBV18 to TRBJ2-5; 7 bases are a match to TRBD2. V dropped 2 bases and J dropped 11; count of bases not matched to a gene: 5. Germline V gene sequence: CDR1 KGHSH, CDR2 LQKENI. The CDR3 is 12 amino acids. The CDR3 protein is CASSPAGEAQYF. CDR3 sequence (DNA): TGTGCCAGCTCACCAGCGGGGGAAGCTCAGTACTTC.

This clonotype was picked up many times. The chain has TRBV18 and TRBJ2-7; the D gene could be TRBD1 or TRBD2 (5 bases each). V was pared by 6 bases and J by 0 bases, with 12 bases between. The CDR3 length is 14 residues. The germline V gene encodes CDR1 KGHSH and CDR2 LQKENI. The CDR3: CASSPGTSSYEQYF. The DNA for the CDR3 is TGTGCCAGCTCCCCAGGGACGAGCTCCTACGAGCAGTACTTC.

This clonotype has at least ten counts. This chain joins TRBV12-3 or TRBV12-4 and TRBJ2-5; D might be TRBD1 (5 bases). Trimming removed 3 bases from V and 1 base from J, with 6 bases in between. This CDR3 region has 13 residues. CDR3 in amino acids: CASSLTAQETQYF. The CDR3 DNA reads TGTGCCAGCAGTTTGACAGCCCAAGAGACCCAGTACTTC.